These 24 T cell receptor beta chains share one sample of origin, sequenced in a study of regulatory T cells in long-lasting Graves disease listed by TCRdb under 2021. The library relied on multiplex PCR. The sequencer listed for this sample is Illumina HiSeq 4000. iRepertoire HTBI primers and Arm-PCR amplification of CDR3 regions were used to construct TCR beta libraries. TCRdb reanalyzed the raw reads on its own, using fastp at Q25 for trimming and MiXCR for clone calling, and kept in-frame beta chains. Identical CDR3 proteins give one entry, which carries the most common genes and DNA. This sample lists hundreds of thousands of distinct CDR3 sequences; roughly 21% were detected once. Clones ranked in the top ten supply roughly 7.7% of the sample. The time point label of this sample denotes: persistent/refractory GD, antithyroid drugs over 5 years with positive TRAb. For both TCR sequencing and RNA sequencing, RNA was extracted from PBMCs in TRIzol.

The sequencing here drew on peripheral blood mononuclear cells (PBMCs), taken when the disease was refractory, from a patient treated with antithyroid drugs. Receptors originate from a female donor with Graves disease.

The chain links TRBV4-1 to TRBJ1-1; unclear D gene. V lost 5 bases and J 4 bases, leaving 20 bases between the germline ends. The CDR3 has 16 amino acids. Germline lookup yields CDR1 MGHRA and CDR2 YSYEKL. DNA of the CDR3: TGCGCCAGCAGCGCCGGCCAGGAGTCGTTGGGCACTGAAGCTTTCTTT. Its protein product is CASSAGQESLGTEAFF.

Remarks on this clonotype: Given a much more abundant clone one base away, this may be a read error. This sequence joins TRBV6-1 and TRBJ2-5; possibly TRBD2 for D (7 bases). The germline gives CDR1 MNHNS, CDR2 SASEGT. The CDR3 sequence is 14 residues long. The CDR3 DNA is TGTACCAGCAGCGATAGGGGGGGCCAAGAGACCCAGTACTTC. This sequence encodes CTSSDRGGQETQYF.

This sequence joins TRBV2 and TRBJ1-4, with 10 nucleotides matching TRBD1. The germline CDR1 and CDR2 sequences are SNHLY and FYNNEI. CDR3 size: 15 residues. The V segment lost 9 bases and the J segment 8 bases; nucleotides outside the gene matches: 12. Here the CDR3 reads CARGKSGTGEEKLFF. The CDR3 DNA reads as TGTGCCAGGGGGAAGTCCGGGACAGGGGAAGAAAAACTGTTTTTT.

The CDR3 nucleotides are TGTGCCAGCAGCGCGGACAGTCTCTACGAGCAGTACTTC. It codes for CASSADSLYEQYF. The J gene is TRBJ2-7, the V gene TRBV7-2, with D tentatively TRBD1 (6 bases). CDR3 size: 13 residues. The V end was cut by 5 bases, the J end by 3 bases, with 11 bases between. Germline CDR1 reads SGHTA; CDR2 reads FQGNSA.

The chain links TRBV3-1 to TRBJ1-2; 7 positions match TRBD1. Unmatched junction bases numbered 24, after V lost 4 bases and J lost 7 bases. The CDR3 spans 19 residues. Looked up from germline, CDR1 is LGHDT and CDR2 is YNNKEL (reference sequence). The DNA of the CDR3 is TGTGCCAGCAGCCCCAACCTGCGGACAGACAGGGTACCGAGGGCTGGCTACACCTTC. It yields the protein CASSPNLRTDRVPRAGYTF.

By sample fraction, this clonotype is medium-sized. This chain uses TRBV12-3 or TRBV12-4 with TRBJ2-5; no definite D call. Trimming shortened V by 4 bases and J by 1 base, and 13 bases separated the two germline ends. This CDR3 contains 15 residues. CDR3 sequence: CASSSLLTSQETQYF. For the CDR3, the DNA is TGTGCCAGCAGTTCCCTACTGACTTCCCAAGAGACCCAGTACTTC.

This clonotype was detected many times. The chain combines TRBV7-2 with TRBJ2-5; 12 positions agree with TRBD2. Germline values: CDR1 SGHTA, CDR2 FQGNSA. The V gene end was trimmed by 0 bases and the J gene end by 4 bases; junction bases not matched to a gene: 9. The CDR3 extends over 18 amino acids. The CDR3 is CASSLARGLAGGRETQYF. The CDR3 DNA reads TGTGCCAGCAGCTTAGCTCGGGGTCTAGCGGGAGGGCGAGAGACCCAGTACTTC.

The genes are TRBV20-1 and TRBJ1-2; D is undetermined. V lost 5 bases, J lost 3 bases, and 13 bases lay in between. The CDR3 spans 13 residues. CDR1 DFQATT and CDR2 SNEGSKA come from the germline V gene (reference sequence). The CDR3 nucleotides read TGCAGTGCTTCACATACAGATGACTATGGCTACACCTTC. As protein: CSASHTDDYGYTF.

This clonotype has at least ten counts. This chain uses TRBV28 with TRBJ1-1, with D possibly matching TRBD1 (6 bases). With 6 bases removed from V and 4 bases from J, the gap between germline ends came to 18 bases. The CDR3 runs to 15 residues. Germline assignment: CDR1 MDHEN and CDR2 SYDVKM. The chain's CDR3 is CASRTRDRGATEAFF. The CDR3, as DNA: TGTGCCAGCAGAACAAGGGACCGGGGGGCCACTGAAGCTTTCTTT.

This clonotype showed up just a few times. The V gene is TRBV12-3 or TRBV12-4, the J gene TRBJ2-3; no clear D. V was shortened by 5 bases and J by 8 bases, with 8 bases between the two germline ends. CDR3 length: 11 amino acids. In DNA, the CDR3 is TGTGCCAGCAGTCCCTCGGTTACGCAGTATTTT. Protein sequence: CASSPSVTQYF.

Remarks on this clonotype: A single base separates this from a much larger clone, so it may be a read error. The chain links TRBV6-5 to TRBJ2-5; 8 nucleotides agree with TRBD2. The CDR3 covers 14 residues. Trimming took 4 bases from V and 5 from J; bases not matched to a gene: 6. CDR1 and CDR2 from the germline V gene are MNHEY and SVGAGI. The CDR3 sequence is CASSCLAGEETQYF. DNA of the CDR3: TGTGCCAGCAGTTGCCTAGCGGGTGAGGAGACCCAGTACTTC.

As for this clonotype: One base away lies a much larger clone, so this may be a sequencing read error. This chain connects TRBV9 to TRBJ2-5; D possibly corresponds to TRBD1 (5 bases). The length of the CDR3 is 14 residues. Germline loops: CDR1 SGDLS, CDR2 YYNGEE. CDR3 DNA sequence: TGTGCCAGCAGCGTAGGACAGAACCAAGGGACCCAGTACTTC. It specifies CASSVGQNQGTQYF.

This clonotype has just a few counts. The rearrangement links TRBV18 to TRBJ2-4; D uncertain. This CDR3 is 13 amino acids long. Trimming cost V 3 bases and J 2 bases, with 5 bases left between them. Germline CDR1 KGHSH, CDR2 LQKENI. CDR3 bases: TGTGCCAGCTCACCCAGTTCCAAAAACATTCAGTACTTC. Translated: CASSPSSKNIQYF.

The rearrangement uses TRBV7-9 and TRBJ2-7; 7 bases align to TRBD1. The CDR3 has 16 residues. Germline lookup yields CDR1 SEHNR and CDR2 FQNEAQ (reference sequence). The trim removed 5 bases at V and 2 bases at J, leaving 12 bases unmatched. The CDR3 reads CASSHPDRPQPYEQYF. The DNA for the CDR3 is TGTGCCAGCAGCCATCCGGACAGGCCTCAACCCTACGAGCAGTACTTC.

This clonotype came up many times. This chain joins TRBV3-1 and TRBJ2-5; D remains ambiguous. The V end was cut by 0 bases, the J end by 5 bases, with 13 bases between. Germline V gene lookup returns CDR1 LGHDT and CDR2 YNNKEL (reference sequence). This CDR3 has 15 residues. CDR3 residues: CASSQDRFWSETQYF. The CDR3 DNA reads TGTGCCAGCAGCCAAGATCGGTTCTGGTCGGAGACCCAGTACTTC.

This clonotype occurred a few times. Here the CDR3 reads CATSDPPGQRQETQYF. In DNA form, the CDR3 reads TGTGCCACCAGTGATCCACCGGGACAAAGACAAGAGACCCAGTACTTC. The chain links TRBV24-1 to TRBJ2-5, with D perhaps TRBD1 (6 bases). Germline V lookup: CDR1 KGHDR, CDR2 SFDVKD. The CDR3 loop spans 16 amino acids. Trimming shortened V by 3 bases and J by 2 bases, and 15 bases separated the two germline ends.

This clonotype was observed a handful of times. V gene TRBV4-1 combines with J gene TRBJ2-7; 9 nucleotides agree with TRBD2. V shed 4 bases, J shed 0 bases, and the junction held 10 bases outside the gene matches. Germline assignment: CDR1 MGHRA and CDR2 YSYEKL. This CDR3 comprises 17 residues. The CDR3 DNA sequence: TGCGCCAGCAGCCTTACTACAGCGGGGGGTGTCTCCTACGAGCAGTACTTC. Its protein is CASSLTTAGGVSYEQYF.

This sequence joins TRBV5-1 and TRBJ1-2; D might be TRBD1 (5 bases). Deletions cut 4 bases from V and 3 bases from J, with 16 bases between. CDR1 and CDR2 (germline): SGHRS, YFSETQ. CDR3 size: 15 residues. In DNA form, the CDR3 reads TGCGCCAGCAGCCTCACAGGAGACACTTACTATGGCTACACCTTC. The encoded protein is CASSLTGDTYYGYTF.

This clonotype turned up a few times. The chain combines TRBV5-4 with TRBJ2-2; unclear D gene. This CDR3 contains 15 residues. Germline V gene sequence: CDR1 SGHNT, CDR2 YYREEE (reference sequence). V was clipped by 2 bases and J by 3 bases, with 11 bases between them. The CDR3 DNA reads as TGTGCCAGCAGCTTATTGGATGGGGACACCGGGGAGCTGTTTTTT. Translation: CASSLLDGDTGELFF. Filled out from reference TRBV5-4 and TRBJ2-2, the complete variable domain reads ETGVTQSPTHLIKTRGQQVTLRCSSQSGHNTVSWYQQALGQGPQFIFQYYREEENGRGNFPPRFSGLQFPNYSSELNVNALELDDSALYLCASSLLDGDTGELFFGEGSRLTVL.

This clonotype was picked up many times. This sequence joins TRBV3-1 and TRBJ1-1; a weak D match, TRBD1 (6 bases). Germline V gene lookup returns CDR1 LGHDT and CDR2 YNNKEL (reference sequence). The V end lost 1 base, the J end lost 3 bases, and 6 bases lay between the germline ends. CDR3 length: 13 amino acids. CDR3 sequence (DNA): TGTGCCAGCAGCCAAGCAGGGGACACTGAAGCTTTCTTT. Its protein product is CASSQAGDTEAFF.

This clonotype was observed at least ten times. An end of the junction differs from the germline gene, which may be a read error. V gene TRBV25-1 combines with J gene TRBJ1-2, with 7 positions matching TRBD1. Germline V gene data show CDR1 as MGHDK and CDR2 as SYGVNS. The CDR3 runs 13 residues. CDR3 sequence (DNA): TGCGCCAGCAGCCGAACAGGGGACTATGGCTACACCTTC. It yields the protein CASSRTGDYGYTF.

This clonotype came up many times. This chain uses TRBV28 with TRBJ1-1, with 9 bases lining up with TRBD1. V lost 6 bases, J lost 1 base, and 9 bases stayed unmatched. Germline lookup yields CDR1 MDHEN and CDR2 SYDVKM. The CDR3 runs to 16 residues. The CDR3 is CASSSPRTGANTEAFF. The CDR3 coding sequence is TGTGCCAGCAGCTCTCCCCGGACAGGGGCGAACACTGAAGCTTTCTTT.

The table lists this clonotype with many counts. This chain links TRBV27 with TRBJ1-1, with D uncertain. Germline values: CDR1 MNHEY, CDR2 SMNVEV (reference sequence). CDR3 length equals 14 residues. V was shortened by 0 bases and J by 5 bases, with 10 bases between the two germline ends. In nucleotides, the CDR3 is TGTGCCAGCAGTTTATCCGCCCAGATAACTGAAGCTTTCTTT. This gives the protein CASSLSAQITEAFF.

This clonotype was observed at least ten times. The J gene is TRBJ1-3, the V gene TRBV12-3 or TRBV12-4; no firm D call. The CDR3 loop spans 12 amino acids. The V end was cut by 6 bases, the J end by 8 bases, with 11 bases between. The CDR3 loop is CASSHISDTIYF. In DNA form, the CDR3 reads TGTGCCAGCAGCCACATAAGCGACACCATATATTTT.